Sequencing of this T cell receptor (beta chain) was carried out in a study of blood T cells in healthy people across ages. This CDR3 contains 15 residues. V lost 0 bases, J lost 6 bases, and 14 bases lay in between. In germline, CDR1 is LNHDA, CDR2 SQIVND (reference sequence). The authors ran a second PCR of 7 to 11 cycles using a sample-barcoded 5' primer and a J-beta primer mix. TCRdb re-called the 5' RACE reads through MiXCR, storing one row per CDR3 protein. The sample yields 800,000 or so distinct CDR3 sequences, roughly 60% seen once. Material: blood. The TCR originated in a man between 25 and 39 years old in good health. The chain is built from TRBV19 and TRBJ1-2; tentatively, D is TRBD1 (5 bases). The CDR3 protein is CASSIDPRDADGYTF. CDR3 coding DNA: TGTGCCAGTAGTATAGATCCCCGGGACGCTGATGGCTACACCTTC.